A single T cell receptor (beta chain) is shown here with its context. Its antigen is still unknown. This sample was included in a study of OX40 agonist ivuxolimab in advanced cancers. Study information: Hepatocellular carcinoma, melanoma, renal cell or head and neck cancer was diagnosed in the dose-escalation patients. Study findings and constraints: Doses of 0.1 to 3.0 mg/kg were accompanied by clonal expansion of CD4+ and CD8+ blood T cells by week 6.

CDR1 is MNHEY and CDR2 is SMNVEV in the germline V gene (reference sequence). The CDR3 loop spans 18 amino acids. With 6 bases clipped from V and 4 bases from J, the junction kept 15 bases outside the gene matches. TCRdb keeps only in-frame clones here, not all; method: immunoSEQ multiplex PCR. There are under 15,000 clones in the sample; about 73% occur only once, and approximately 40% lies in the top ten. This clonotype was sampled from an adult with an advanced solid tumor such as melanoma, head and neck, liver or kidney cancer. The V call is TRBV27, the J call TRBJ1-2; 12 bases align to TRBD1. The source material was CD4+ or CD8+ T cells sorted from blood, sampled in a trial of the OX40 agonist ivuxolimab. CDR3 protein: CASSAFLRDRGHSYGYTF. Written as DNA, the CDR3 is TGTGCCAGCAGCGCCTTCCTCCGGGACAGGGGGCACAGCTATGGCTACACCTTC.